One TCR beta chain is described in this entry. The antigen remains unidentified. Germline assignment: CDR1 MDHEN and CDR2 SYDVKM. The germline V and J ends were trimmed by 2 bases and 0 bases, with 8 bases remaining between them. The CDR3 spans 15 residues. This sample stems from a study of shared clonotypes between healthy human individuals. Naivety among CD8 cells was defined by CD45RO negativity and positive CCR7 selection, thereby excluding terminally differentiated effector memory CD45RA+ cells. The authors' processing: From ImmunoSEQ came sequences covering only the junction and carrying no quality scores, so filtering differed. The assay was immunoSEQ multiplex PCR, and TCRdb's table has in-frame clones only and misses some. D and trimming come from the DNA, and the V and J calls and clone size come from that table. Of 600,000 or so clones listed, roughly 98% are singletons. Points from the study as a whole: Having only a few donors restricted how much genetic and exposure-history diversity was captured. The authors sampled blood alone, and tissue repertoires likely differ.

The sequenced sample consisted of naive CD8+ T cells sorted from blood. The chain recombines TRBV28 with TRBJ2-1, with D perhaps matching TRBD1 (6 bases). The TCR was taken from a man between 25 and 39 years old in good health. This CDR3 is CASSLDRSSYNEQFF. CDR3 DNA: TGTGCCAGCAGTTTAGACAGGAGCTCCTACAATGAGCAGTTCTTC.